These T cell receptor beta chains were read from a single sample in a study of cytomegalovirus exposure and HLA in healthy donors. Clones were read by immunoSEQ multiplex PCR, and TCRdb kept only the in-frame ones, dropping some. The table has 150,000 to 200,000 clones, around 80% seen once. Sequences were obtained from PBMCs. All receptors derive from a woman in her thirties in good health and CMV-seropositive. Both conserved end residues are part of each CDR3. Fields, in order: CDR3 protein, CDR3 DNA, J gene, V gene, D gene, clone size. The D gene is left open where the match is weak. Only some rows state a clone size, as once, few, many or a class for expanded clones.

CDR3: CASSQGQGLSYEQYF
DNA: TGTGCCAGCAGTCAGGGGCAGGGGCTCTCCTACGAGCAGTACTTC
J: TRBJ2-7
V: TRBV27
D: NA
size: NA

CDR3: CASSLQGYSNQPQHF
DNA: TGCGCCAGCAGCTTACAGGGTTATAGCAATCAGCCCCAGCATTTT
J: TRBJ1-5
V: TRBV5-1
D: NA
size: once

CDR3: CASSKKTLGIGPKGAYEQYF
DNA: TGTGCCAGCAGCAAAAAGACGCTTGGGATCGGGCCGAAGGGGGCCTACGAGCAGTACTTC
J: TRBJ2-7
V: TRBV21-1
D: NA
size: NA

CDR3: CASSVTGTGAHTEAFF
DNA: TGTGCCAGCAGCGTGACCGGGACAGGGGCCCACACTGAAGCTTTCTTT
J: TRBJ1-1
V: TRBV9
D: TRBD1
size: NA

CDR3: CASSEGQGHGNQPQHF
DNA: TGTGCCAGCAGTGAAGGACAGGGCCATGGCAATCAGCCCCAGCATTTT
J: TRBJ1-5
V: TRBV2
D: TRBD1
size: NA

CDR3: CASSLKSLRGGYTF
DNA: TGTGCCAGCAGCTTGAAATCCTTAAGGGGAGGCTACACCTTC
J: TRBJ1-2
V: TRBV5-6
D: NA
size: NA

CDR3: CASSLGQPFTYEQYF
DNA: TGCGCCAGCAGCCTGGGACAGCCTTTTACCTACGAGCAGTACTTC
J: TRBJ2-7
V: TRBV4-3
D: TRBD1
size: NA

CDR3: CASSSPRGQGDYEQYF
DNA: TGTGCCAGCAGCTCCCCGAGGGGGCAAGGCGACTACGAGCAGTACTTC
J: TRBJ2-7
V: TRBV7-9
D: TRBD1
size: NA

CDR3: CASGRTTGFVNYGYTF
DNA: TGTGCCAGCGGCCGTACGACAGGGTTTGTCAACTATGGCTACACCTTC
J: TRBJ1-2
V: TRBV7-2
D: TRBD1
size: NA

CDR3: CASSFPTGGSTNGYTF
DNA: TGTGCCAGCAGTTTCCCGACAGGGGGCTCGACGAATGGCTACACCTTC
J: TRBJ1-2
V: TRBV6-6
D: TRBD1
size: NA

CDR3: CASSLEIRSLSGNGQFF
DNA: TGTGCCAGCAGCTTGGAAATCAGGTCCCTTTCAGGCAATGGGCAGTTCTTC
J: TRBJ2-1
V: TRBV5-6
D: NA
size: NA

CDR3: CASSLDYGTGIGYTF
DNA: TGTGCCAGCAGCTTAGATTATGGGACAGGGATTGGCTACACCTTC
J: TRBJ1-2
V: TRBV11-3
D: TRBD1
size: once

CDR3: CASSSTGSSYNEQFF
DNA: TGTGCCAGCAGCTCGACAGGGAGCTCCTACAATGAGCAGTTCTTC
J: TRBJ2-1
V: TRBV11-2
D: TRBD1
size: NA

CDR3: CASSPREGETQYF
DNA: TGTGCCAGCAGTCCACGGGAGGGAGAGACCCAGTACTTC
J: TRBJ2-5
V: TRBV27
D: TRBD2
size: NA

CDR3: CASSQDLPRDLSGNTIYF
DNA: TGCGCCAGCAGCCAAGATCTCCCGAGGGATTTATCTGGAAACACCATATATTTT
J: TRBJ1-3
V: TRBV4-3
D: NA
size: few

CDR3: CASSVGTSGRAGTSTDTQYF
DNA: TGTGCCAGCAGCGTAGGTACTAGCGGGAGGGCCGGGACTAGCACAGATACGCAGTATTTT
J: TRBJ2-3
V: TRBV9
D: TRBD2
size: NA

CDR3: CASSQSPAGGYGYTF
DNA: TGCGCCAGCAGCCAGTCTCCGGCGGGTGGGTATGGCTACACCTTC
J: TRBJ1-2
V: TRBV4-3
D: NA
size: NA

CDR3: CASSQEGAYSPLHF
DNA: TGTGCCAGCAGCCAAGAAGGGGCCTATTCACCCCTCCACTTT
J: TRBJ1-6
V: TRBV14
D: NA
size: few

CDR3: CASSVRRVYEQYF
DNA: TGCGCCAGCAGTGTCCGGCGGGTCTACGAGCAGTACTTC
J: TRBJ2-7
V: TRBV10-2
D: NA
size: once

CDR3: CASSLGHQETQYF
DNA: TGTGCCAGCAGCTTAGGACATCAAGAGACCCAGTACTTC
J: TRBJ2-5
V: TRBV7-2
D: NA
size: NA

CDR3: CASSLGGVGYTF
DNA: TGTGCCAGCAGCTTAGGCGGGGTCGGCTACACCTTC
J: TRBJ1-2
V: TRBV11-2
D: NA
size: NA

CDR3: CASSFAGGNEQYF
DNA: TGTGCCAGCAGCTTCGCAGGGGGAAACGAGCAGTACTTC
J: TRBJ2-7
V: TRBV7-6
D: TRBD1
size: NA

CDR3: CASSQGSGLYGYTF
DNA: TGCGCCAGCAGCCAAGGGTCAGGGTTATATGGCTACACCTTC
J: TRBJ1-2
V: TRBV4-1
D: NA
size: NA

CDR3: CASSGDKPGSNTGELFF
DNA: TGCGCCAGCAGCGGGGACAAACCTGGGTCGAACACCGGGGAGCTGTTTTTT
J: TRBJ2-2
V: TRBV5-1
D: NA
size: NA

CDR3: CASSAEQGRSSYEQYF
DNA: TGTGCCAGCAGCGCAGAACAGGGCCGATCCTCCTACGAGCAGTACTTC
J: TRBJ2-7
V: TRBV7-6
D: NA
size: NA

CDR3: CASSSSPDRDGQPQHF
DNA: TGTGCCAGCTCATCCTCCCCGGACAGGGACGGTCAGCCCCAGCATTTT
J: TRBJ1-5
V: TRBV6-4
D: TRBD1
size: NA

CDR3: CASSIQFGDGGETQYF
DNA: TGTGCCAGTAGCATCCAGTTCGGGGACGGGGGGGAGACCCAGTACTTC
J: TRBJ2-5
V: TRBV19
D: TRBD2
size: NA

CDR3: CASSRDSTYEKLFF
DNA: TGTGCCAGCTCAAGGGACAGCACGTATGAAAAACTGTTTTTT
J: TRBJ1-4
V: TRBV18
D: TRBD1
size: NA

CDR3: CASSLGYGTGNDEQYF
DNA: TGTGCCAGCAGCTTAGGTTACGGGACAGGTAATGACGAGCAGTACTTC
J: TRBJ2-7
V: TRBV7-9
D: TRBD1
size: NA

CDR3: CASSPGVTGEAFF
DNA: TGTGCCAGCAGCCCGGGGGTGACAGGGGAAGCTTTCTTT
J: TRBJ1-1
V: TRBV7-2
D: TRBD1
size: NA

CDR3: CSVEVGWGTRAYEQYF
DNA: TGCAGCGTTGAAGTGGGGTGGGGGACTAGGGCCTACGAGCAGTACTTC
J: TRBJ2-7
V: TRBV29-1
D: TRBD2
size: NA

CDR3: CASSVAQNTEAFF
DNA: TGTGCCAGCAGCGTAGCACAGAACACTGAAGCTTTCTTT
J: TRBJ1-1
V: TRBV9
D: NA
size: NA

CDR3: CASSVDSSSPLHF
DNA: TGTGCCAGCAGCGTAGACAGTTCTTCACCCCTCCACTTT
J: TRBJ1-6
V: TRBV2
D: NA
size: once

CDR3: CASLGNTIYF
DNA: TGTGCCAGCCTTGGAAACACCATATATTTT
J: TRBJ1-3
V: TRBV25-1
D: NA
size: few

CDR3: CASSLNAIGYTF
DNA: TGTGCCAGCAGCTTAAATGCAATCGGGTACACCTTC
J: TRBJ1-2
V: TRBV7-9
D: NA
size: NA

CDR3: CASSLIAGGRTDTQYF
DNA: TGTGCCAGCAGCTTAATAGCGGGAGGGAGGACAGATACGCAGTATTTT
J: TRBJ2-3
V: TRBV11-2
D: TRBD2
size: NA

CDR3: CASATPGGDSNIQYF
DNA: TGTGCCAGCGCCACGCCGGGGGGGGATTCAAACATTCAGTACTTC
J: TRBJ2-4
V: TRBV28
D: TRBD2
size: NA

CDR3: CASSVGEGSYEQYF
DNA: TGTGCCAGCAGCGTAGGAGAGGGATCCTACGAGCAGTACTTC
J: TRBJ2-7
V: TRBV9
D: NA
size: NA

CDR3: CASSLSWRGLRNEQFF
DNA: TGTGCCAGCAGCTTAAGTTGGCGGGGGTTAAGGAATGAGCAGTTCTTC
J: TRBJ2-1
V: TRBV7-9
D: TRBD2
size: NA

CDR3: CASSPSHQGNQPQHF
DNA: TGTGCCAGCTCACCCAGTCATCAGGGCAATCAGCCCCAGCATTTT
J: TRBJ1-5
V: TRBV18
D: NA
size: NA

CDR3: CASPREGTDTQYF
DNA: TGTGCCAGCCCCCGGGAAGGCACAGATACGCAGTATTTT
J: TRBJ2-3
V: TRBV7-9
D: NA
size: NA

CDR3: CASSPVGRGQGGELFF
DNA: TGTGCCAGCAGTCCGGTCGGGAGGGGGCAAGGCGGGGAGCTGTTTTTT
J: TRBJ2-2
V: TRBV27
D: NA
size: NA

CDR3: CASSPGQGTTEAFF
DNA: TGTGCCAGCAGCCCGGGACAGGGGACAACTGAAGCTTTCTTT
J: TRBJ1-1
V: TRBV7-9
D: TRBD1
size: NA

CDR3: CASSPLMNTGELFF
DNA: TGTGCCAGCAGTCCGCTAATGAACACCGGGGAGCTGTTTTTT
J: TRBJ2-2
V: TRBV6-5
D: NA
size: NA

CDR3: CASTETGGWDEQYF
DNA: TGTGCCAGCACGGAGACAGGGGGCTGGGACGAGCAGTACTTC
J: TRBJ2-7
V: TRBV6-1
D: TRBD1
size: NA

CDR3: CASSEEGSQYF
DNA: TGTGCCAGCAGTGAAGAGGGGTCCCAGTACTTC
J: TRBJ2-7
V: TRBV6-1
D: NA
size: NA

CDR3: CASKNGRENTEAFF
DNA: TGTGCCAGCAAAAACGGACGGGAAAACACTGAAGCTTTCTTT
J: TRBJ1-1
V: TRBV19
D: NA
size: NA

CDR3: CASSLRTSLFSTNEKLFF
DNA: TGTGCCAGCAGCCTAAGGACAAGCCTTTTCTCAACTAATGAAAAACTGTTTTTT
J: TRBJ1-4
V: TRBV27
D: NA
size: once

CDR3: CASSLGWSSYNSPLHF
DNA: TGTGCCAGCAGCTTAGGCTGGAGCTCCTATAATTCACCCCTCCACTTT
J: TRBJ1-6
V: TRBV11-2
D: NA
size: NA

CDR3: CASSQVPSSTDTQYF
DNA: TGCGCCAGCAGCCAAGTTCCCTCTAGCACAGATACGCAGTATTTT
J: TRBJ2-3
V: TRBV4-1
D: NA
size: NA

CDR3: CASSRGSSYNEQFF
DNA: TGTGCCAGCAGCCGCGGGAGCTCCTACAATGAGCAGTTCTTC
J: TRBJ2-1
V: TRBV6-5
D: TRBD2
size: NA

CDR3: CASSLTGTSFWAFF
DNA: TGTGCCAGCAGTTTAACAGGTACCAGCTTTTGGGCTTTCTTT
J: TRBJ1-1
V: TRBV6-5
D: NA
size: NA

CDR3: CASSLPHSGGSYEQYF
DNA: TGTGCCAGCAGTTTACCCCACTCGGGAGGGAGCTACGAGCAGTACTTC
J: TRBJ2-7
V: TRBV28
D: TRBD2
size: NA

CDR3: CASSQDQGGRASDTQYF
DNA: TGCGCCAGCAGCCAAGATCAGGGCGGGAGGGCCTCTGATACGCAGTATTTT
J: TRBJ2-3
V: TRBV4-3
D: TRBD2
size: NA

CDR3: CSAGGQPQHF
DNA: TGCAGTGCGGGAGGCCAGCCCCAGCATTTT
J: TRBJ1-5
V: TRBV20-1
D: NA
size: once